This T cell receptor (beta chain) is from a study of blood T cell repertoires in COVID-19. V lost 4 bases, J lost 4 bases, and 13 bases lay in between. CDR1 SQVTM and CDR2 ANQGSEA come from the germline V gene. The CDR3 spans 13 residues. The protocol was immunoSEQ multiplex PCR, while the TCRdb copy is restricted to in-frame clones and leaves out a portion. Among about 240,000 clones, just under 85% were seen once, and the ten largest hold 5% to 8%. Sequencing was performed on peripheral blood. This TCR came from a woman aged 60 to 75 with active or convalescent COVID-19. The genes are TRBV29-1 and TRBJ1-2; no firm D call. The CDR3 region has the DNA TGCAGCGTTGGATCAGGCAAGGTCTATGGCTACACCTTC. Translating gives CSVGSGKVYGYTF.